This TCR beta chain was sequenced for a study of T cells after posttransplantation cyclophosphamide. Study-level results: Donor CD8+ memory clones often dominated recipient blood repertoires at later times. Recipient CMV seropositivity and CMV reactivation strongly tracked TRB clonality. Skin or GI-infiltrating T cells shared few TRB sequences with blood.

Control samples came 1 year after myeloablative marrow transplants with methotrexate plus calcineurin inhibitor. Profiling relied on immunoSEQ multiplex PCR, and the TCRdb table lists in-frame clones only, not all of them. The sample includes roughly 11,000 clones, 75% to 85% of them seen just once. Germline V lookup: CDR1 MNHEY, CDR2 SVGAGI. CDR3 size: 12 residues. Trimming pared 5 bases from V and 7 bases from J, leaving 11 bases between. As regards this clone: Its specificity is unknown.

The sequenced sample was PBMCs, obtained around 350 days after allogeneic stem cell transplant with calcineurin inhibitor and methotrexate. This clonotype was sampled from a male patient aged 25-45 years who received an allogeneic stem cell transplant from an unrelated donor, was CMV-positive, and had acute GVHD only. T cells may partly derive from the graft donor. This rearrangement joins TRBV6-5 to TRBJ1-2; tentative D call: TRBD1 (6 bases). The chain's CDR3 is CASSQTRGGYTF. CDR3 bases: TGTGCCAGCAGTCAAACCAGGGGTGGCTACACCTTC.